Included here is one TCR beta chain sequence, with context. 60 Vbeta and 13 Jbeta primers were used in PCR. Only in-frame clones appear in the TCRdb table, and some are missing; sequencing was by immunoSEQ multiplex PCR. The sample lists 120,000 or so clones, 70% to 80% occurring once. The CDR3 consists of 14 residues. Trimming cost V 3 bases and J 4 bases, with 11 bases left between them. Per the germline V gene, CDR1 is SEHNR and CDR2 is FQNEAQ (reference sequence). This sample was taken from a study of cytomegalovirus exposure and HLA in healthy donors. This clonotype originated in a middle-aged man in good health and CMV-seropositive. The sequencing sample was made of PBMCs. The V call is TRBV7-9, the J call TRBJ2-3, with TRBD2 as a possible D gene (5 bases). CDR3 protein: CASSFPGMADTQYF. The CDR3 DNA is TGTGCCAGCAGCTTCCCGGGGATGGCAGATACGCAGTATTTT.